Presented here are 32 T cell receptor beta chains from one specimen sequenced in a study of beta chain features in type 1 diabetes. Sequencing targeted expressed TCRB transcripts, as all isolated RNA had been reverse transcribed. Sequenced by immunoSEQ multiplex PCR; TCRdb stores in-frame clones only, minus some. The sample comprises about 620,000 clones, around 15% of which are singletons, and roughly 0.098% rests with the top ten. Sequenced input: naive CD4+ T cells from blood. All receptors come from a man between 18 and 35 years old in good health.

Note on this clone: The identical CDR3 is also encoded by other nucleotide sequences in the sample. The CDR3 protein is CASSSRQLNTGELFF. In nucleotides, the CDR3 is TGTGCCAGCAGCTCACGACAGCTGAACACCGGGGAGCTGTTTTTT. V gene TRBV11-3 combines with J gene TRBJ2-2; tentative D call: TRBD1 (5 bases). From germline, CDR1 is SGHNT and CDR2 YENEEA. The CDR3 covers 15 residues. V was clipped by 4 bases and J by 1 base, with 10 bases between them.

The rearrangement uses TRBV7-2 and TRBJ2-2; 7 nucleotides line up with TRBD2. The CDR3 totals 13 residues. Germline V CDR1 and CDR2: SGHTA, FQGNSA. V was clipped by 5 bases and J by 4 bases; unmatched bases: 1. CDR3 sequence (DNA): TGTGCCAGCAGCCCGGGGGGCACCGGGGAGCTGTTTTTT. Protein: CASSPGGTGELFF. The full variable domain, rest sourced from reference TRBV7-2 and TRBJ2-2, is GAGVSQSPSNKVTEKGKDVELRCDPISGHTALYWYRQSLGQGLEFLIYFQGNSAPDKSGLPSDRFSAERTGGSVSTLTIQRTQQEDSAVYLCASSPGGTGELFFGEGSRLTVL.

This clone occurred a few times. As DNA, the CDR3 is TGTGCCAGCAGTTTATTGGGAAAATATTTGAACACCGGGGAGCTGTTTTTT. Its protein product is CASSLLGKYLNTGELFF. This chain links TRBV28 with TRBJ2-2; no clear D. Trimming shortened V by 1 base and J by 1 base, and 13 bases separated the two germline ends. The CDR3 is made up of 17 amino acids. Germline values: CDR1 MDHEN, CDR2 SYDVKM.

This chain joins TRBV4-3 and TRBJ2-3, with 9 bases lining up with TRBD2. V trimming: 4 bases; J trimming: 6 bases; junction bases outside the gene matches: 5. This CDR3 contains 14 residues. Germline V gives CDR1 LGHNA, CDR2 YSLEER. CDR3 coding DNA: TGCGCCAGCAGCCCTACCGGGACTAGCGATACGCAGTATTTT. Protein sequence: CASSPTGTSDTQYF.

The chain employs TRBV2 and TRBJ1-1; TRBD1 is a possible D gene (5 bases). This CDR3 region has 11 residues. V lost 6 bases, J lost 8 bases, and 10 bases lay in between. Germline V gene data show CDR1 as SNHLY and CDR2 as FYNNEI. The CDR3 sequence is CASSGPGEAFF. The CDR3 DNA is TGTGCCAGCAGCGGACCAGGGGAAGCTTTCTTT.

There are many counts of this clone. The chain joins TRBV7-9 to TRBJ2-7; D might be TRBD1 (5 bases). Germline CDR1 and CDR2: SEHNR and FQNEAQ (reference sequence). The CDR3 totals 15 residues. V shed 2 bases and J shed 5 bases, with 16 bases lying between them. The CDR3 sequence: CASSLSRVESHEQYF. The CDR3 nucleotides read TGTGCCAGCAGCTTAAGCAGGGTCGAGTCCCACGAGCAGTACTTC.

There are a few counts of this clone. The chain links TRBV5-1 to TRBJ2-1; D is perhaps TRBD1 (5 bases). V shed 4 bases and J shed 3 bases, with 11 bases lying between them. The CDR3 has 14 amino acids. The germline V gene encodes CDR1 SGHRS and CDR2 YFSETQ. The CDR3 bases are TGCGCCAGCAGCGCAGGGAATAGCTACAATGAGCAGTTCTTC. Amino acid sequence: CASSAGNSYNEQFF.

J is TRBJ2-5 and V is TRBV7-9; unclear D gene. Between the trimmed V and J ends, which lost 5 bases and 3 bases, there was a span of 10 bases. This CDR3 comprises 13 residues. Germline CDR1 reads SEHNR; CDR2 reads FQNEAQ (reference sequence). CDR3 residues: CASSLTTEETQYF. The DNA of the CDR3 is TGTGCCAGCAGCCTTACAACGGAAGAGACCCAGTACTTC.

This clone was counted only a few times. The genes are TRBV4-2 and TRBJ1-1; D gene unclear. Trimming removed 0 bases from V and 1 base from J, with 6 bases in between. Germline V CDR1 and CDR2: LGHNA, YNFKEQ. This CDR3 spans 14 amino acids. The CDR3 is CASSQDNRNTEAFF. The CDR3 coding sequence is TGTGCCAGCAGCCAAGATAACAGGAACACTGAAGCTTTCTTT.

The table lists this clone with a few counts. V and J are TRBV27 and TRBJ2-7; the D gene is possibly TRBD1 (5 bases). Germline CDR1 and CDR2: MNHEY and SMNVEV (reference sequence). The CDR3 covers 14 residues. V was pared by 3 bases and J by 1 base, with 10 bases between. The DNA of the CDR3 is TGTGCCAGCAGTTTGTTCAGGGTGTCCTACGAGCAGTACTTC. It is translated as CASSLFRVSYEQYF.

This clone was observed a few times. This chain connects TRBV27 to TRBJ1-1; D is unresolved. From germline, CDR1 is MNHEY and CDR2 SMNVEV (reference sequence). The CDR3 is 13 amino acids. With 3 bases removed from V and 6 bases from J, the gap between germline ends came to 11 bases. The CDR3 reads CASSFRPEAEAFF. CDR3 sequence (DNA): TGTGCCAGCAGTTTTCGGCCAGAGGCTGAAGCTTTCTTT.

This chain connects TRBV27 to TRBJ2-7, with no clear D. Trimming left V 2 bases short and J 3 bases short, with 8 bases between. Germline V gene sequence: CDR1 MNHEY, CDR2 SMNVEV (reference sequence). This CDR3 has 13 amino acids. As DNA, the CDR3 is TGTGCCAGCAGTTTAAACATCTTCTACGAGCAGTACTTC. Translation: CASSLNIFYEQYF.

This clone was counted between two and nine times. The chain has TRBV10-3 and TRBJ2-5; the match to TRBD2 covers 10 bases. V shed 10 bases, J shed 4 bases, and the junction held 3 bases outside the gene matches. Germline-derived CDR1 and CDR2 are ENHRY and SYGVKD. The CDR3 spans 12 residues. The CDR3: CATRLAGETQYF. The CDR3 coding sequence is TGTGCCACCAGACTAGCGGGAGAGACCCAGTACTTC.

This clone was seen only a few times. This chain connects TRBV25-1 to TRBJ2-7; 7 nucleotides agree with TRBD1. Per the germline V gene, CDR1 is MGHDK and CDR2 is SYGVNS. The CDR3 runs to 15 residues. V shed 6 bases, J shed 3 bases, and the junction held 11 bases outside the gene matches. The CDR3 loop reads CASSGQGVGNYEQYF. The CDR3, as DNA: TGTGCCAGCAGCGGGCAGGGGGTCGGCAACTACGAGCAGTACTTC.

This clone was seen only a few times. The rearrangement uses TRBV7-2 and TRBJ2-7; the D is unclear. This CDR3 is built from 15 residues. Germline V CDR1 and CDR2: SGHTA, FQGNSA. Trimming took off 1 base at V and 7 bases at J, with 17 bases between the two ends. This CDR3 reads CASSLGGARLREQYF. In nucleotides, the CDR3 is TGTGCCAGCAGCTTAGGAGGTGCGCGGCTAAGGGAGCAGTACTTC. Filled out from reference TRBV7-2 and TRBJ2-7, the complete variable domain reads GAGVSQSPSNKVTEKGKDVELRCDPISGHTALYWYRQSLGQGLEFLIYFQGNSAPDKSGLPSDRFSAERTGGSVSTLTIQRTQQEDSAVYLCASSLGGARLREQYFGPGTRLTVT.

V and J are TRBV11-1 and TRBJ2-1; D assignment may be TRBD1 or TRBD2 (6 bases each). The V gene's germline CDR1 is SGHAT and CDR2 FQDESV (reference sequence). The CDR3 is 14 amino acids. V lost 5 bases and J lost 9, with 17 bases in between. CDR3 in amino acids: CASSRDLKGGEQFF. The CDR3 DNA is TGTGCCAGCAGCAGGGACCTAAAGGGGGGTGAGCAGTTCTTC.

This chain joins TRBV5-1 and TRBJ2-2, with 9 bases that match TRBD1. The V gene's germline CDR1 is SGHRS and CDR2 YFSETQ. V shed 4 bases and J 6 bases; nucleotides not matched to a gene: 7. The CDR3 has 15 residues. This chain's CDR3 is CASSTGTGLAGELFF. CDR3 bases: TGCGCCAGCAGCACCGGGACAGGGCTCGCCGGGGAGCTGTTTTTT.

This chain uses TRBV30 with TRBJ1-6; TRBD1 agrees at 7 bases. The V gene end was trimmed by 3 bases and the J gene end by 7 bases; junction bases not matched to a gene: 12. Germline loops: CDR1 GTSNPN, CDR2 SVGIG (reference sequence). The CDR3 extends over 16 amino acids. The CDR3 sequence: CAWSVPRQGPNSPLHF. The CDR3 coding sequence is TGTGCCTGGAGCGTTCCCCGACAGGGACCCAATTCACCCCTCCACTTT.

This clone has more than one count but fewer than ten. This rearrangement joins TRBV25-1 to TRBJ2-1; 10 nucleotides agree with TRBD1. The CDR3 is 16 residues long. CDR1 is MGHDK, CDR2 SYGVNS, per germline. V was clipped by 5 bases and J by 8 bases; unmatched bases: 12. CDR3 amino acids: CASSKTGTGVLDEQFF. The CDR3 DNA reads TGTGCCAGCAGTAAAACCGGGACAGGGGTTCTCGATGAGCAGTTCTTC.

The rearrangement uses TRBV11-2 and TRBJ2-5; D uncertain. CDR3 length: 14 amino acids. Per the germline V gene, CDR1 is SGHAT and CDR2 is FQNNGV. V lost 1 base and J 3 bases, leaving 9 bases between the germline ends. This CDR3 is CASSLGLSKETQYF. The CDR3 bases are TGTGCCAGCAGCTTAGGCCTGTCTAAAGAGACCCAGTACTTC. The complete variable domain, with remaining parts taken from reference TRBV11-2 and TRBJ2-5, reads EAGVAQSPRYKIIEKRQSVAFWCNPISGHATLYWYQQILGQGPKLLIQFQNNGVVDDSQLPKDRFSAERLKGVDSTLKIQPAKLEDSAVYLCASSLGLSKETQYFGPGTRLLVL.

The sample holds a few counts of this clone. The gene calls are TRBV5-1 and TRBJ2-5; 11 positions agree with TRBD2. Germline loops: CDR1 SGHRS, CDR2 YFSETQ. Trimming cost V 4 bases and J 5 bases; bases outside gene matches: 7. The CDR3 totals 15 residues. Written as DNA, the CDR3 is TGCGCCAGCAGCCAAAATAGCGGGGGGGCCGAGACCCAGTACTTC. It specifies CASSQNSGGAETQYF.

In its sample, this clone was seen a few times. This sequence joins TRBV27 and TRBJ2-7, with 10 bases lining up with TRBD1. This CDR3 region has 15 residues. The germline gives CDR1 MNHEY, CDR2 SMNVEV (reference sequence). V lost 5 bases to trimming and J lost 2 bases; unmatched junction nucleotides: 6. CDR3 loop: CASSTRTGGPYEQYF. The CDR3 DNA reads TGTGCCAGCAGTACCAGGACAGGGGGTCCCTACGAGCAGTACTTC.

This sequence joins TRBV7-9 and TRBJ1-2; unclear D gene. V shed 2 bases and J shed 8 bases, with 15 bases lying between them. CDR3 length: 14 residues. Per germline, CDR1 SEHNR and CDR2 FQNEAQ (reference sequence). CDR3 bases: TGTGCCAGCAGCTTACCCCCCGGCTGGGAAGGCTACACCTTC. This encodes CASSLPPGWEGYTF.

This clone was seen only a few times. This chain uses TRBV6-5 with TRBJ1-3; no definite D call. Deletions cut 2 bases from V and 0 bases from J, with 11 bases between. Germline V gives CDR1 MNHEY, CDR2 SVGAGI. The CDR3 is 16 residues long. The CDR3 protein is CASSYEPPPSGNTIYF. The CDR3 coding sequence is TGTGCCAGCAGTTACGAACCCCCACCCTCTGGAAACACCATATATTTT.

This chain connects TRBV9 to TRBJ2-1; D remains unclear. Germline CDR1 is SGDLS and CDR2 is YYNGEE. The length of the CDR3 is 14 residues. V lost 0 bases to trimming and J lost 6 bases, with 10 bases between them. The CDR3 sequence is CASSVGITSNEQFF. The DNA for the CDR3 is TGTGCCAGCAGCGTAGGAATTACCAGCAATGAGCAGTTCTTC.

The CDR3 sequence is CASSQVTGPFYGYTF. The CDR3 bases are TGCGCCAGCAGCCAAGTGACAGGGCCCTTCTATGGCTACACCTTC. This chain links TRBV4-3 with TRBJ1-2; 7 bases agree with TRBD1. The V segment lost 1 base and the J segment 4 bases; nucleotides outside the gene matches: 6. This CDR3 has 15 residues. CDR1 and CDR2 from the germline V gene are LGHNA and YSLEER.

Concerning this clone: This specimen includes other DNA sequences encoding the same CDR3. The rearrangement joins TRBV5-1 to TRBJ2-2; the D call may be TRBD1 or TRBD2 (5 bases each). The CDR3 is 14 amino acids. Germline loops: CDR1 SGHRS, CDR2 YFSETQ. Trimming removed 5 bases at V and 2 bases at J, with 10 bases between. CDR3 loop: CASSLGENTGELFF. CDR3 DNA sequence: TGCGCCAGCAGTCTGGGGGAAAACACCGGGGAGCTGTTTTTT.

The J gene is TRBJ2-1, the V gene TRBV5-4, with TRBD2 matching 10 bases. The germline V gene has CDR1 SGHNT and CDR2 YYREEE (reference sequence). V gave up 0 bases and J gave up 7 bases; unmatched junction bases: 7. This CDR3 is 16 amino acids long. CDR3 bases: TGTGCCAGCAGCTTGGAACCAGCGGGGGGGCCGAATGAGCAGTTCTTC. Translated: CASSLEPAGGPNEQFF. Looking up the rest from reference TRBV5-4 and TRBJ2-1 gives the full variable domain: ETGVTQSPTHLIKTRGQQVTLRCSSQSGHNTVSWYQQALGQGPQFIFQYYREEENGRGNFPPRFSGLQFPNYSSELNVNALELDDSALYLCASSLEPAGGPNEQFFGPGTRLTVL.

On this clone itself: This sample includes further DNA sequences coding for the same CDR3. CDR3 region: CASSLAWQGAKNIQYF. The CDR3 DNA is TGTGCCAGCAGCTTAGCGTGGCAGGGAGCCAAAAACATTCAGTACTTC. This rearrangement joins TRBV7-9 to TRBJ2-4; D may be TRBD1 (5 bases). Trimming took off 0 bases at V and 0 bases at J, with 9 bases between the two ends. Germline-derived CDR1 and CDR2 are SEHNR and FQNEAQ (reference sequence). CDR3 length: 16 residues.

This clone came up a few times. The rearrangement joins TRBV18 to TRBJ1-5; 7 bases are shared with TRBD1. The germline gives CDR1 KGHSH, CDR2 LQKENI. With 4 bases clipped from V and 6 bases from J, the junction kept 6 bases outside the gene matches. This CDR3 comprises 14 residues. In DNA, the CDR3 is TGTGCCAGCTCACTAGGGACAGTCGGTCAGCCCCAGCATTTT. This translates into CASSLGTVGQPQHF. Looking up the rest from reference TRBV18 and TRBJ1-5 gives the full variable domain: NAGVMQNPRHLVRRRGQEARLRCSPMKGHSHVYWYRQLPEEGLKFMVYLQKENIIDESGMPKERFSAEFPKEGPSILRIQQVVRGDSAAYFCASSLGTVGQPQHFGDGTRLSIL.

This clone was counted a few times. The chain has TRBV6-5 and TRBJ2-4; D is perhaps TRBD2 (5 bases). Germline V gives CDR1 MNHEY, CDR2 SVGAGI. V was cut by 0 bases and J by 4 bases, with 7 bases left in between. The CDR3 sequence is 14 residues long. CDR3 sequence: CASSYSSGKNIQYF. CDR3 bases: TGTGCCAGCAGTTACTCGTCGGGGAAAAACATTCAGTACTTC.

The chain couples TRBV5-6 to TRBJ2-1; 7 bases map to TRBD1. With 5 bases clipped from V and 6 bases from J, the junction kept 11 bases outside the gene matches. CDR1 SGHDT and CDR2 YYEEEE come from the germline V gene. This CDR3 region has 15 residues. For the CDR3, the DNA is TGTGCCAGCAGAAAAATCGACAGGGATGTCAATGAGCAGTTCTTC. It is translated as CASRKIDRDVNEQFF.